This entry lists 20 T cell receptor beta chains sequenced from one sample in a study of T cell repertoires in cytomegalovirus infection. From the reads, TCRdb called clonotypes with MiXCR, one entry per CDR3 protein. This sample carries approximately 730,000 distinct CDR3 sequences, about 28% of them seen once, and the ten largest clones take 10% to 15%. For these receptors, no antigen is known. The sample here was cultured CD8+ T cells from PBMCs, taken from culture after CMV antigen stimulation. Receptors originate from a human donor in good health (CMV status not recorded). Some clones in this sample may be carry-over from other donors' samples.

This clonotype was seen a handful of times. The chain has TRBV6-1 and TRBJ1-2, with D tentatively TRBD1 (5 bases). The CDR3 length is 14 residues. Germline V gives CDR1 MNHNS, CDR2 SASEGT. V was clipped by 5 bases and J by 8 bases, with 18 bases between them. The CDR3 sequence is CASSQLPGTAGYTF. In DNA, the CDR3 is TGTGCCAGCAGTCAGCTGCCCGGGACGGCCGGCTACACCTTC.

This clonotype was recorded a few times. The chain is built from TRBV28 and TRBJ2-7, with TRBD2 matching 7 bases. Germline V gives CDR1 MDHEN, CDR2 SYDVKM. Trimming removed 4 bases from V and 1 base from J; junction bases left unmatched: 1. The CDR3 covers 13 residues. The CDR3 reads CASSWEGSYEQYV. The CDR3 region has the DNA TGTGCCAGCAGTTGGGAGGGGTCCTACGAGCAGTACGTC.

This clonotype has just a few counts. The chain links TRBV13 to TRBJ2-5; TRBD1 matches 7 bases. CDR3 size: 16 residues. In germline, CDR1 is PRHDT, CDR2 FYEKMQ (reference sequence). The trim removed 4 bases at V and 5 bases at J, leaving 13 bases unmatched. The CDR3 loop reads CASSYGTGDPIETQYF. CDR3 bases: TGTGCCAGCAGCTACGGTACAGGGGATCCGATTGAGACCCAGTACTTC.

The chain has TRBV7-9 and TRBJ1-2, with unresolved D. V lost 5 bases, J lost 3 bases, and 13 bases lay in between. Germline CDR1 and CDR2: SEHNR and FQNEAQ (reference sequence). The CDR3 is made up of 14 amino acids. The DNA for the CDR3 is TGTGCCAGCAGCGCCGGAGGGCTCCACTATGGCTACACCTTC. Translating it yields CASSAGGLHYGYTF.

V gene TRBV4-1 combines with J gene TRBJ1-4; the D is unclear. Trimming removed 5 bases at V and 8 bases at J, with 15 bases between. Germline-derived CDR1 and CDR2 are MGHRA and YSYEKL. The CDR3 is 14 residues long. The CDR3 DNA sequence: TGCGCCAGCAGCTACGGACCAATCGGAGAAAAACTGTTTTTT. It yields the protein CASSYGPIGEKLFF.

This clonotype has just one count. The V and J genes are TRBV4-1 and TRBJ1-3; D unresolved. CDR1 and CDR2 from the germline V gene are MGHRA and YSYEKL. V was trimmed by 5 bases and J by 2 bases, leaving 10 bases between them. This CDR3 has 14 amino acids. The chain's CDR3 is CASSTQDPGNTIYF. CDR3 DNA sequence: TGCGCCAGCAGCACCCAGGATCCTGGAAACACCATATATTTT.

The CDR3 region has the DNA TGCGCCAGCAGCTTCTATGTCACGGGCACCGGGGAGCTGTTTTTT. This gives the protein CASSFYVTGTGELFF. This chain connects TRBV5-1 to TRBJ2-2; D not certain. The germline CDR1 and CDR2 sequences are SGHRS and YFSETQ. With 2 bases removed from V and 4 bases from J, the gap between germline ends came to 12 bases. This CDR3 spans 15 amino acids. Drawing the rest from reference TRBV5-1 and TRBJ2-2, the complete variable domain is KAGVTQTPRYLIKTRGQQVTLSCSPISGHRSVSWYQQTPGQGLQFLFEYFSETQRNKGNFPGRFSGRQFSNSRSEMNVSTLELGDSALYLCASSFYVTGTGELFFGEGSRLTVL.

This clonotype has at least ten counts. V gene TRBV7-8 combines with J gene TRBJ1-2; perhaps TRBD1 as D (6 bases). The V gene lost 1 base and the J gene lost 8 bases, with 14 bases spanning the gap. The germline V gene has CDR1 SGHVS and CDR2 FQNEAQ. This CDR3 comprises 14 residues. CDR3 region: CASSLVGARDGYTF. CDR3 nucleotide sequence: TGTGCCAGCAGCTTAGTGGGGGCTAGGGACGGCTACACCTTC.

This clonotype turned up a few times. The rearrangement links TRBV13 to TRBJ2-1; 9 bases map to TRBD2. CDR1 and CDR2 (germline): PRHDT, FYEKMQ (reference sequence). This CDR3 comprises 16 residues. J was trimmed by 4 bases and V by 6 bases; bases with no gene match: 10. The CDR3 spells CASSFPSGGPYNEQFF. The CDR3 DNA follows: TGTGCCAGCAGTTTCCCCAGCGGGGGGCCGTACAATGAGCAGTTCTTC. Full variable domain (rest looked up from reference TRBV13 and TRBJ2-1): AAGVIQSPRHLIKEKRETATLKCYPIPRHDTVYWYQQGPGQDPQFLISFYEKMQSDKGSIPDRFSAQQFSDYHSELNMSSLELGDSALYFCASSFPSGGPYNEQFFGPGTRLTVL.

Only a few counts were recorded for this clonotype. The chain combines TRBV20-1 with TRBJ2-3; 12 nucleotides align to TRBD2. V lost 5 bases, J lost 5 bases, and 8 bases stayed unmatched. Germline V CDR1 and CDR2: DFQATT, SNEGSKA (reference sequence). The length of the CDR3 is 15 residues. The CDR3 DNA is TGCAGTGCTCGACTAGCGGGGGAGCTAGTAGATACGCAGTATTTT. Amino acid sequence: CSARLAGELVDTQYF.

This clonotype was detected only a few times. The rearrangement joins TRBV4-3 to TRBJ1-3; TRBD1 matches 8 bases. The length of the CDR3 is 17 residues. Germline V gene sequence: CDR1 LGHNA, CDR2 YSLEER. V shed 2 bases and J 3 bases; nucleotides not matched to a gene: 9. The CDR3, as DNA: TGCGCCAGCAGCCAATGGCGACAGGGGCTAGATGGAAACACCATATATTTT. Its protein is CASSQWRQGLDGNTIYF.

V usage is TRBV6-6 and J usage is TRBJ1-2, with 9 bases identical to TRBD1. The CDR3 extends over 15 amino acids. J was trimmed by 8 bases and V by 0 bases; bases with no gene match: 7. CDR1 and CDR2 (germline): MNHNY, SVGAGI (reference sequence). CDR3 region: CASSYSSTGGFGYTF. DNA of the CDR3: TGTGCCAGCAGTTACTCGTCTACAGGGGGCTTCGGCTACACCTTC.

This clonotype was picked up one time. The rearrangement links TRBV9 to TRBJ2-1; TRBD2 matches 7 bases. The V and J ends lost 3 bases and 7 bases, in that order; junction bases with no gene match: 10. CDR1 and CDR2 from the germline V gene are SGDLS and YYNGEE. This CDR3 is built from 15 residues. The DNA of the CDR3 is TGTGCCAGCAGCGAAAGCGGGGAGGGAACGAATGAGCAGTTCTTC. As protein: CASSESGEGTNEQFF.

The CDR3 loop reads CASSEGAFSTDTQYF. CDR3 in DNA: TGTGCCAGCAGCGAGGGGGCATTTAGCACAGATACGCAGTATTTT. This chain uses TRBV2 with TRBJ2-3; 7 positions agree with TRBD1. This CDR3 comprises 15 residues. V shed 6 bases and J 0 bases; nucleotides not matched to a gene: 6. Per the germline V gene, CDR1 is SNHLY and CDR2 is FYNNEI.

This clonotype was seen at least ten times. The V gene is TRBV7-2, the J gene TRBJ2-7; 8 bases match TRBD1. The junction had 12 bases not matched to a gene; V was cut back by 5 bases and J by 3 bases. The CDR3 runs to 16 residues. Germline CDR1 is SGHTA and CDR2 is FQGNSA. Written as DNA, the CDR3 is TGTGCCAGCAGCCCGACCGGACAGGGTAAATTCTACGAGCAGTACTTC. Translation gives CASSPTGQGKFYEQYF.

This chain links TRBV2 with TRBJ2-2; D not resolved. This CDR3 is 12 amino acids long. Trimming left V 7 bases short and J 5 bases short, with 8 bases between. Germline CDR1 is SNHLY and CDR2 is FYNNEI. The CDR3 nucleotides are TGTGCCAGCATTAAGGTGACCGGGGAGCTGTTTTTT. This translates into CASIKVTGELFF. Full variable domain (outside the CDR3, taken from reference TRBV2 and TRBJ2-2): EPEVTQTPSHQVTQMGQEVILRCVPISNHLYFYWYRQILGQKVEFLVSFYNNEISEKSEIFDDQFSVERPDGSNFTLKIRSTKLEDSAMYFCASIKVTGELFFGEGSRLTVL.

This clonotype occurred a few times. The CDR3 DNA reads TGTGCCAGCAGTTTCCCCCGTCAAAATCCCTCCTACGAGCAGTACGTC. As protein: CASSFPRQNPSYEQYV. The rearrangement links TRBV12-3 or TRBV12-4 to TRBJ2-7; D is unresolved. The germline V and J ends were trimmed by 3 bases and 0 bases, with 15 bases remaining between them. This CDR3 contains 16 residues.

This clonotype was detected ten times or more. The V call is TRBV7-2, the J call TRBJ2-1, with unresolved D. Germline CDR1 and CDR2: SGHTA and FQGNSA. V was cut by 5 bases and J by 5 bases, with 10 bases left in between. This CDR3 is built from 13 residues. CDR3 protein: CASSLPPHNEQFF. Here the CDR3 DNA reads TGTGCCAGCAGCCTGCCCCCACACAATGAGCAGTTCTTC.

The table lists this clonotype with a count of one. The genes are TRBV27 and TRBJ2-5; 10 bases fit TRBD2. Germline CDR1 reads MNHEY; CDR2 reads SMNVEV (reference sequence). CDR3 length: 16 amino acids. Trimming removed 5 bases from V and 3 bases from J; junction bases left unmatched: 9. CDR3 bases: TGTGCCAGCAGTAGACTAGCGGGTGGAGGCAAAGAGACCCAGTACTTC. Translating it yields CASSRLAGGGKETQYF.

This clonotype was seen more than once but under ten times. V is TRBV2 and J is TRBJ2-1; 7 bases are shared with TRBD1. V dropped 8 bases and J dropped 15; count of bases not matched to a gene: 10. This CDR3 spans 11 amino acids. Germline V gene sequence: CDR1 SNHLY, CDR2 FYNNEI. The CDR3 nucleotides are TGTGCCAGCCAGGGCAGCCAGGGGGTGTTCTTC. Translated: CASQGSQGVFF. Full variable domain (rest looked up from reference TRBV2 and TRBJ2-1): EPEVTQTPSHQVTQMGQEVILRCVPISNHLYFYWYRQILGQKVEFLVSFYNNEISEKSEIFDDQFSVERPDGSNFTLKIRSTKLEDSAMYFCASQGSQGVFFGPGTRLTVL.